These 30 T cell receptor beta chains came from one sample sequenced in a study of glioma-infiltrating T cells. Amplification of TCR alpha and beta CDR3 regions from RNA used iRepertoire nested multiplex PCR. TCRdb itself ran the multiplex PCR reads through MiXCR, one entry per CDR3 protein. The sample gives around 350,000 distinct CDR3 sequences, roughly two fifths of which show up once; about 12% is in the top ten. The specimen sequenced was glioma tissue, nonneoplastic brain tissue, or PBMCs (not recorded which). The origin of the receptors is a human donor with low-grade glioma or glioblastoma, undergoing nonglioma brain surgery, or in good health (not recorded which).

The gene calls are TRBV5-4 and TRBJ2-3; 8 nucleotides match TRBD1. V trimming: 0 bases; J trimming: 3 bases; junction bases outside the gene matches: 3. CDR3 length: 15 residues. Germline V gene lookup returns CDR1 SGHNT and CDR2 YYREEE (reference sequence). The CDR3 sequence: CASSLAWDRTDTQYF. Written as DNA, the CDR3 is TGTGCCAGCAGCTTGGCCTGGGACAGGACAGATACGCAGTATTTT.

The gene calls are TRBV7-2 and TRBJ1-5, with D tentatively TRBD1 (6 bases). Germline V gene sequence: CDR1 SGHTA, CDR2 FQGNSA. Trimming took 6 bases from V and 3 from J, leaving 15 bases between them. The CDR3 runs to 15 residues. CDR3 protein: CASSYRTVVNQPQHF. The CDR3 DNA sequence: TGTGCCAGCAGTTACCGGACAGTCGTCAATCAGCCCCAGCATTTT.

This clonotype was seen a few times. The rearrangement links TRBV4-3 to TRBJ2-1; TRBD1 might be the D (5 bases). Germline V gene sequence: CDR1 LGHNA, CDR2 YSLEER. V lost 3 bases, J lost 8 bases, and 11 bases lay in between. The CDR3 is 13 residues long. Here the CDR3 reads CASSQGTGYEQFF. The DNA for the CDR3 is TGCGCCAGCAGCCAGGGTACAGGCTATGAGCAGTTCTTC.

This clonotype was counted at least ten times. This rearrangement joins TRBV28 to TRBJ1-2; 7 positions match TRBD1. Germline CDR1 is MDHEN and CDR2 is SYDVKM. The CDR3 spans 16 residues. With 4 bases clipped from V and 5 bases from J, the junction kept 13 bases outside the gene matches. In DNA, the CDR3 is TGTGCCAGCAGTTCCGGAGGGGAGGACAGGTTGTATGGCTACACCTTC. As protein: CASSSGGEDRLYGYTF.

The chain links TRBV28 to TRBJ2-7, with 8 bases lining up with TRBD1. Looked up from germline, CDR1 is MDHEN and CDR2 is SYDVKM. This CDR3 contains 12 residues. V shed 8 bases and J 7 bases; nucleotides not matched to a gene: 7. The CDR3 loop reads CASQPDRDEQYF. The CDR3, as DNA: TGTGCCAGCCAACCGGACAGGGATGAGCAGTACTTC.

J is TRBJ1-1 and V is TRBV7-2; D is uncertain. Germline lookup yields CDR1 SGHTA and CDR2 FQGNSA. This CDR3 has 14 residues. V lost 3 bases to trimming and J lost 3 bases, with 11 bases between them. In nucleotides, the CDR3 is TGTGCCAGCAGCTTTATGGGTCGTGACACTGAAGCTTTCTTT. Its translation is CASSFMGRDTEAFF.

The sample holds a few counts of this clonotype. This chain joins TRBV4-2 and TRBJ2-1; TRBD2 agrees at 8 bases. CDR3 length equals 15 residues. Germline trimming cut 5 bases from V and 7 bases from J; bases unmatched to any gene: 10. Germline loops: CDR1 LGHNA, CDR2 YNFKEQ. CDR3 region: CASSALGGRNNEQFF. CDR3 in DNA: TGTGCCAGCAGCGCTTTAGGCGGGAGGAATAATGAGCAGTTCTTC.

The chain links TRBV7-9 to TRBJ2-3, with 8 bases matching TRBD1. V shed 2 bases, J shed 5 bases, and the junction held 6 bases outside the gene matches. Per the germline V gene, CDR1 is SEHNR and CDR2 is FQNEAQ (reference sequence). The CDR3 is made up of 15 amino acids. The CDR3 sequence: CASSLQGARGDTQYF. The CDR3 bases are TGTGCCAGCAGCTTACAGGGGGCGCGAGGAGATACGCAGTATTTT.

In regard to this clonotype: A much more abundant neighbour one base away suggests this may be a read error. CDR3 region: CSARRDMDTEAFF. CDR3 DNA: TGCAGTGCTAGAAGGGATATGGACACTGAAGCTTTCTTT. V usage is TRBV20-1 and J usage is TRBJ1-1; D is undetermined. Germline V gene lookup returns CDR1 DFQATT and CDR2 SNEGSKA (reference sequence). The germline V and J ends were trimmed by 2 bases and 3 bases, with 10 bases remaining between them. The CDR3 is 13 residues long.

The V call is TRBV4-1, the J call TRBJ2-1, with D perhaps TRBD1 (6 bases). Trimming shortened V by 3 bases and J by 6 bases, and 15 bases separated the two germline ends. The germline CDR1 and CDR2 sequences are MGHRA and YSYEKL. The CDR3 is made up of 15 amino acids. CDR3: CASSHQVARGNEQFF. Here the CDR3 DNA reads TGCGCCAGCAGCCATCAGGTCGCCAGGGGCAATGAGCAGTTCTTC.

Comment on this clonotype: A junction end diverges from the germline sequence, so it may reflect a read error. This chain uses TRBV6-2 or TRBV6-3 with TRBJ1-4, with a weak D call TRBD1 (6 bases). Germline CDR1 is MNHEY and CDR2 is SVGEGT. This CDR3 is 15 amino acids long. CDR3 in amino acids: CASRTLRGGNEELFF. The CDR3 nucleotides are TGTGCCAGCAGAACCTTACGAGGGGGGAATGAAGAACTGTTTTTT.

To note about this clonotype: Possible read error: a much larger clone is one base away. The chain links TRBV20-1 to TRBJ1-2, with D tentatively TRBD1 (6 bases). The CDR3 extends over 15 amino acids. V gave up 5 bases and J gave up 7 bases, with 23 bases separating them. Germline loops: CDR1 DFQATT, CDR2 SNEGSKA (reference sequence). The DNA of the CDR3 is TGCAGTGCTTACTCAGGGGCCCCTCGAGTTGGTGGCTACACCTTC. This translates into CSAYSGAPRVGGYTF.

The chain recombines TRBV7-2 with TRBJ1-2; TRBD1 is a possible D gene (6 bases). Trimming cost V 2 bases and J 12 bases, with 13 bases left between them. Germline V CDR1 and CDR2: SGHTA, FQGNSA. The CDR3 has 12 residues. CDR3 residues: CASSLPFGGNTF. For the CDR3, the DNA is TGTGCCAGCAGCTTACCCTTCGGGGGCAACACCTTC.

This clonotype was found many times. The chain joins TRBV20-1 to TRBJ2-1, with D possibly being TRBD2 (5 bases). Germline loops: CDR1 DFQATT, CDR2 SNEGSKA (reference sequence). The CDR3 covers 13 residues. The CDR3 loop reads CGLEELSYNEQFF. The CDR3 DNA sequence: TGCGGACTGGAGGAGCTCTCCTACAATGAGCAGTTCTTC.

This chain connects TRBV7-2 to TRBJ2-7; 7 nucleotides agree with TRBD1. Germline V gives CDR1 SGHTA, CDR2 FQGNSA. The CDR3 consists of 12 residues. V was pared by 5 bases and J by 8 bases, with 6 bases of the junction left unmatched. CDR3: CASSKQGIQQYF. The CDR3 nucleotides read TGTGCCAGCAGCAAACAGGGGATCCAGCAGTACTTC.

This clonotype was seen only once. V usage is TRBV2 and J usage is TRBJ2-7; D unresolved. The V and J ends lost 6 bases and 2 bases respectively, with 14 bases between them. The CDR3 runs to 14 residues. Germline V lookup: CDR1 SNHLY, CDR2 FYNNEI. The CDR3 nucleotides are TGTGCCAGCAGCGCATTCTTTGGGACCTACGAGCAGTACTTC. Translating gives CASSAFFGTYEQYF.

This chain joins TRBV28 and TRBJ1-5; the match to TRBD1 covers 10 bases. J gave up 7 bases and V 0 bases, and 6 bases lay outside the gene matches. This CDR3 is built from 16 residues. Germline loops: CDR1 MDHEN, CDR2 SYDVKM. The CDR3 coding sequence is TGTGCCAGCAGTTTATGGGGGGACAGGGGCGTCCAGCCCCAGCATTTT. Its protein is CASSLWGDRGVQPQHF.

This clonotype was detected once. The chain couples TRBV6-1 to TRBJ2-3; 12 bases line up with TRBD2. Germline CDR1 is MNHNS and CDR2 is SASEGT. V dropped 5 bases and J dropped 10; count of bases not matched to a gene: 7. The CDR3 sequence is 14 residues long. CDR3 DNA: TGTGCCAGCAGTCGGACTAGCGGGACATTAGCGCAGTATTTT. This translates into CASSRTSGTLAQYF.

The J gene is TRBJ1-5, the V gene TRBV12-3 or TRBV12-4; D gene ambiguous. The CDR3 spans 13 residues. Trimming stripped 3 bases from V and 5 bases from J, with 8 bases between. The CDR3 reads CASSFRNDQPQHF. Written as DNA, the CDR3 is TGTGCCAGCAGTTTTCGTAACGATCAGCCCCAGCATTTT.

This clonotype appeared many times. CDR3 in DNA: TGTGCCAGCAGTTTAATCGGTTTCGCGAACACCGGGGAGCTGTTTTTT. This gives the protein CASSLIGFANTGELFF. The chain links TRBV27 to TRBJ2-2; D is unresolved. Germline CDR1 is MNHEY and CDR2 is SMNVEV (reference sequence). The CDR3 sequence is 16 residues long. V gave up 2 bases and J gave up 0 bases, with 10 bases separating them.

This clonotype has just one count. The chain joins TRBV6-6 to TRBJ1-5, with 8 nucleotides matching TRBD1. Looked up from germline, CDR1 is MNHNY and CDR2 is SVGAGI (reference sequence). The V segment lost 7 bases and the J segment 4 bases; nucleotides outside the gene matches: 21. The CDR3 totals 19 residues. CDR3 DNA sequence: TGTGCCAGCATCCACGTCCCGGGACAGGTGGGCGGAAGAAATCAGCCCCAGCATTTT. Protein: CASIHVPGQVGGRNQPQHF.

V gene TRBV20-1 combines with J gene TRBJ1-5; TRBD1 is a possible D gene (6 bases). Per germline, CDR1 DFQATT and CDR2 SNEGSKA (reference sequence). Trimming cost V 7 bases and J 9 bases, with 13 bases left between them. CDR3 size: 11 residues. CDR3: CSGKKQGPQHF. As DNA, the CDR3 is TGCAGTGGGAAGAAACAGGGGCCCCAGCATTTT.

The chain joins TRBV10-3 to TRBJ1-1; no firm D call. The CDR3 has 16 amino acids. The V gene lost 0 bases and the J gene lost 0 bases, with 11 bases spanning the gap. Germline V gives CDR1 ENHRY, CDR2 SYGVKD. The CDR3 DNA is TGTGCCATCAGTGAGTCCCGGACGGGATTGAACACTGAAGCTTTCTTT. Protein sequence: CAISESRTGLNTEAFF.

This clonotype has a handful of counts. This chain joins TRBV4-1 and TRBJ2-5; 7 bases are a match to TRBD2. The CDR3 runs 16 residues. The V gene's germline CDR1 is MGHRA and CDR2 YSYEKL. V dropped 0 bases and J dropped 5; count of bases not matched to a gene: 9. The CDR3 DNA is TGCGCCAGCAGCCAAGATGGCGGGGGTCTAGGCGAGACCCAGTACTTC. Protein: CASSQDGGGLGETQYF.

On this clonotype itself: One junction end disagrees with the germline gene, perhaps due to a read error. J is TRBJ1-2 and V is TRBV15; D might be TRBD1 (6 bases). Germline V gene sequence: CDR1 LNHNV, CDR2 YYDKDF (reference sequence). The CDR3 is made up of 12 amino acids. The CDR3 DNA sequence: TGTGCCACCAGCAGAGATTGGACAGTACAAAGCTTC. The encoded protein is CATSRDWTVQSF.

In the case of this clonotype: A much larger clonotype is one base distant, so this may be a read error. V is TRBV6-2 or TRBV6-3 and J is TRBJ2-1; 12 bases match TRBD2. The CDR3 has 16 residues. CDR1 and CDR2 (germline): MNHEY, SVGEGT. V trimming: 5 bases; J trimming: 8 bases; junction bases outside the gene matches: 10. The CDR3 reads CASSLSSGREYDEQFF. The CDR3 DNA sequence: TGTGCCAGCAGTCTTTCTAGCGGGAGGGAATACGATGAGCAGTTCTTC.

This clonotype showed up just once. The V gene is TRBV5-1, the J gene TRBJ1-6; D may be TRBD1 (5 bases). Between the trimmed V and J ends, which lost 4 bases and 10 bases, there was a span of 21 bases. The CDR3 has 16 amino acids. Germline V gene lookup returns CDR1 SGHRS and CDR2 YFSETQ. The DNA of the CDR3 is TGCGCCAGCAGCCCGGACGGGACTCCGGTGGGGTCACCCCTCCACTTT. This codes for CASSPDGTPVGSPLHF.

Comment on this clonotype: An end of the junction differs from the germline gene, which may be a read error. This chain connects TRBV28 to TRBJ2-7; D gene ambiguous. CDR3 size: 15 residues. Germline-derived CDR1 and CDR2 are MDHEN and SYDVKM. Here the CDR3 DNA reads TGTGCAAGCAGATCCGACCTTCTTACCCACTACGAGCAGTACTTC. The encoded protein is CASRSDLLTHYEQYF.

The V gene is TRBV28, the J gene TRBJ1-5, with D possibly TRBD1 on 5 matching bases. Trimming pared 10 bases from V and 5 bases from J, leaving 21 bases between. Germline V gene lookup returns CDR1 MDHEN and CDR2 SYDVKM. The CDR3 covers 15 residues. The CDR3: CATISGGFYDQPQHF. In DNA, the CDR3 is TGTGCCACTATCTCTGGGGGGTTTTATGATCAGCCCCAGCATTTT.

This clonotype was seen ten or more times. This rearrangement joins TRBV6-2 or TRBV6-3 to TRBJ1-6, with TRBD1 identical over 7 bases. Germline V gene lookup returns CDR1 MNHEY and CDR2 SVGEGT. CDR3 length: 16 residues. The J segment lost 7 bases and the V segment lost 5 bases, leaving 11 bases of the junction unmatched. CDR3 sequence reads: CASSLYRTGPNSPLHF. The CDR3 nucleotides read TGTGCCAGCAGTCTCTACAGGACAGGCCCGAATTCACCCCTCCACTTT.